The 21 T cell receptor beta chains given below trace back to one sample, sequenced in a study of T cells in Graves' hyperthyroidism and ophthalmopathy. TCR beta CDR3 region amplification was performed from RNA transcripts. A set of HTBI primers served as the primers for a first-round RT-PCR of the TCR CDR3. TCRdb recomputed calls from the multiplex PCR reads with MiXCR, one row per CDR3 protein. The profile covers 250,000 to 300,000 distinct CDR3 sequences, with 10% to 15% appearing a single time and approximately 8.6% taken by the ten largest. The sample was blood. Source of these receptors: a woman aged 25 to 45 with Graves' hyperthyroidism that later progressed to Graves' ophthalmopathy.

This clonotype was observed many times. The J gene is TRBJ2-7, the V gene TRBV15; a possible D gene is TRBD2 (6 bases). This CDR3 has 16 amino acids. V was pared by 0 bases and J by 3 bases, with 15 bases between. Looked up from germline, CDR1 is LNHNV and CDR2 is YYDKDF (reference sequence). The CDR3 spells CATSRDKGLKGYEQYF. In DNA form, the CDR3 reads TGTGCCACCAGCAGAGATAAGGGACTGAAAGGCTACGAGCAGTACTTC.

This clonotype was observed many times. The V call is TRBV28, the J call TRBJ1-1, with D maybe TRBD1 (6 bases). CDR1 is MDHEN and CDR2 is SYDVKM in the germline V gene. The CDR3 consists of 12 residues. V was clipped by 6 bases and J by 4 bases, with 9 bases between them. CDR3 in DNA: TGTGCCAGCAGGACAGGTTCCACTGAAGCTTTCTTT. Translation: CASRTGSTEAFF.

This clonotype was detected ten times or more. In DNA form, the CDR3 reads TGTGCCAGCAGGGACAGCGCCAAACTGTTTTTT. It yields the protein CASRDSAKLFF. This chain links TRBV12-3 or TRBV12-4 with TRBJ1-4, with D perhaps matching TRBD1 (6 bases). The V gene lost 6 bases and the J gene lost 11 bases, with 10 bases spanning the gap. The CDR3 has 11 residues.

The table lists this clonotype with many counts. The chain joins TRBV7-2 to TRBJ2-7, with D perhaps given as TRBD1 or TRBD2 (5 bases each). The V and J ends lost 3 bases and 4 bases respectively, with 13 bases between them. The CDR3 has 14 residues. The germline V gene encodes CDR1 SGHTA and CDR2 FQGNSA. This CDR3 reads CASSLRGAVYEQYF. The CDR3 coding sequence is TGTGCCAGCAGCTTGAGGGGCGCGGTTTACGAGCAGTACTTC.

This clonotype occurred a few times. This chain joins TRBV4-3 and TRBJ2-1; D call uncertain. The CDR3 sequence is 13 residues long. Trimming pared 0 bases from V and 9 bases from J, leaving 9 bases between. Germline V gives CDR1 LGHNA, CDR2 YSLEER. The CDR3 region is CASSQDLEREQFF. CDR3 coding DNA: TGCGCCAGCAGCCAAGATCTGGAGCGTGAGCAGTTCTTC.

This clonotype was found a few times. The chain recombines TRBV6-1 with TRBJ2-2; 7 nucleotides align to TRBD1. Trimming at V came to 0 bases and at J to 9 bases, leaving 7 bases not matched to a gene. This CDR3 is built from 15 residues. From germline, CDR1 is MNHNS and CDR2 SASEGT. The CDR3 sequence is CASSEAVQGRRELFF. The CDR3 coding sequence is TGTGCCAGCAGTGAAGCGGTACAGGGGCGACGGGAGCTGTTTTTT.

The table lists this clonotype with many counts. The chain recombines TRBV13 with TRBJ2-7, with 12 bases fitting TRBD2. The CDR3 is made up of 15 amino acids. Germline lookup yields CDR1 PRHDT and CDR2 FYEKMQ (reference sequence). With V trimmed by 4 bases and J by 4 bases, 5 bases remained unmatched. CDR3 sequence (DNA): TGTGCCAGCAGCTACCCGACTAGCGGGAGTTACGAGCAGTACTTC. Residues: CASSYPTSGSYEQYF.

The chain carries TRBV28 and TRBJ1-2; maybe TRBD1 (5 bases). CDR1 is MDHEN and CDR2 is SYDVKM in the germline V gene. This CDR3 spans 16 amino acids. Trimming removed 4 bases from V and 3 bases from J, with 18 bases in between. CDR3 in DNA: TGTGCCAGCAGTTGGGCCCCGGGGCGAGATTACTATGGCTACACCTTC. Its translation: CASSWAPGRDYYGYTF.

This clonotype was seen many times. The gene calls are TRBV5-4 and TRBJ2-3, with 11 bases matching TRBD2. The length of the CDR3 is 17 residues. V was clipped by 1 base and J by 5 bases; unmatched bases: 9. CDR1 is SGHNT, CDR2 YYREEE, per germline (reference sequence). Here the CDR3 DNA reads TGTGCCAGCAGCTTGTCACTAGCGGGAGTTCGGGTAGATACGCAGTATTTT. Residues: CASSLSLAGVRVDTQYF.

This clonotype was recorded at least ten times. The chain combines TRBV29-1 with TRBJ1-2; no definite D call. This CDR3 has 12 amino acids. The V gene lost 2 bases and the J gene lost 8 bases, with 12 bases spanning the gap. Per the germline V gene, CDR1 is SQVTM and CDR2 is ANQGSEA. In nucleotides, the CDR3 is TGCAGCGTTGAATTGGCCCTGGCGGGCTACACCTTC. The encoded protein is CSVELALAGYTF.

In this sample, this clonotype turned up many times. In DNA, the CDR3 is TGTGCCAGCAGCTCCGCCCAGGGGGGCCCCTACAATGAGCAGTTCTTC. Residues: CASSSAQGGPYNEQFF. The V gene is TRBV7-9, the J gene TRBJ2-1, with D maybe TRBD1 (7 bases). Germline V lookup: CDR1 SEHNR, CDR2 FQNEAQ (reference sequence). The CDR3 is made up of 16 amino acids. The V end lost 4 bases, the J end lost 2 bases, and 15 bases lay between the germline ends. The full variable domain, rest sourced from reference TRBV7-9 and TRBJ2-1, is DTGVSQNPRHKITKRGQNVTFRCDPISEHNRLYWYRQTLGQGPEFLTYFQNEAQLEKSRLLSDRFSAERPKGSFSTLEIQRTEQGDSAMYLCASSSAQGGPYNEQFFGPGTRLTVL.

The sample holds many counts of this clonotype. The chain is built from TRBV3-1 and TRBJ1-2; TRBD1 aligns across 8 bases. Germline lookup yields CDR1 LGHDT and CDR2 YNNKEL (reference sequence). Trimming removed 1 base from V and 4 bases from J; junction bases left unmatched: 2. The CDR3 contains 14 residues. In nucleotides, the CDR3 is TGTGCCAGCAGCCAAGGTGGGACAGGCTATGGCTACACCTTC. It translates to CASSQGGTGYGYTF.

Many counts were recorded for this clonotype. The chain recombines TRBV5-6 with TRBJ2-7; 8 bases line up with TRBD1. The CDR3 has 14 residues. Germline CDR1 SGHDT, CDR2 YYEEEE. With V trimmed by 4 bases and J by 4 bases, 7 bases remained unmatched. CDR3 DNA: TGTGCCAGCAGCGACCGGGACAGGTGGTACGAGCAGTACTTC. Protein sequence: CASSDRDRWYEQYF. Using reference TRBV5-6 and TRBJ2-7 for the parts outside the CDR3, the full variable domain is DAGVTQSPTHLIKTRGQQVTLRCSPKSGHDTVSWYQQALGQGPQFIFQYYEEEERQRGNFPDRFSGHQFPNYSSELNVNALLLGDSALYLCASSDRDRWYEQYFGPGTRLTVT.

V and J are TRBV19 and TRBJ2-7; D uncertain. The CDR3 is 14 residues long. Germline V gene sequence: CDR1 LNHDA, CDR2 SQIVND (reference sequence). V lost 2 bases and J 4 bases, leaving 12 bases between the germline ends. For the CDR3, the DNA is TGTGCCAGTAGTATAATGTCAGGAAATTACGAGCAGTACTTC. The encoded protein is CASSIMSGNYEQYF.

This clonotype showed up just a few times. A much larger clone is a single base away; this may be a read error. This is likely a read error, given that the CDR3 carries no conserved phenylalanine or tryptophan at its end. This sequence joins TRBV28 and TRBJ2-7, with D possibly being TRBD1 or TRBD2 (6 bases each). Trimming took off 2 bases at V and 9 bases at J, with 17 bases between the two ends. Germline CDR1 is MDHEN and CDR2 is SYDVKM. CDR3 length: 14 amino acids. The DNA for the CDR3 is TGTGCCAGCAGTTTAAGGGGGGAAACCGCGGGGCAGTACCTC. It yields the protein CASSLRGETAGQYL.

This clonotype occurred many times. The genes are TRBV15 and TRBJ1-5; the D is unclear. This CDR3 is built from 15 residues. Germline loops: CDR1 LNHNV, CDR2 YYDKDF (reference sequence). Trimming left V 0 bases short and J 7 bases short, with 13 bases between. CDR3 residues: CATSRDNGDWQPQHF. CDR3 bases: TGTGCCACCAGCAGAGATAACGGGGATTGGCAGCCCCAGCATTTT.

This clonotype occurred many times. The CDR3 is CASSASGRTADTQYF. DNA for the CDR3: TGTGCCAGCAGCGCTAGCGGGAGAACTGCAGATACGCAGTATTTT. V and J are TRBV7-8 and TRBJ2-3; 10 bases fit TRBD2. The CDR3 totals 15 residues. Germline trimming cut 5 bases from V and 4 bases from J; bases unmatched to any gene: 6. Germline loops: CDR1 SGHVS, CDR2 FQNEAQ.

At least ten counts were recorded for this clonotype. This chain uses TRBV7-2 with TRBJ2-1, with 7 bases fitting TRBD2. After removal of 5 bases from V and 0 bases from J, the junction contained 13 bases not matched to a gene. Germline loops: CDR1 SGHTA, CDR2 FQGNSA. The CDR3 length is 18 residues. CDR3 coding DNA: TGTGCCAGCAGCCTGACACACCTAGCGGTGAGCTCCTACAATGAGCAGTTCTTC. Encoded protein: CASSLTHLAVSSYNEQFF.

This clonotype was seen repeatedly, ten times or more. The chain is built from TRBV30 and TRBJ2-3, with 7 nucleotides matching TRBD2. The V gene end was trimmed by 0 bases and the J gene end by 4 bases; junction bases not matched to a gene: 1. Germline loops: CDR1 GTSNPN, CDR2 SVGIG (reference sequence). The CDR3 extends over 13 amino acids. CDR3 protein: CAWSVGGPDTQYF. The DNA for the CDR3 is TGTGCCTGGAGTGTGGGAGGGCCAGATACGCAGTATTTT.

This clonotype was detected ten times or more. CDR3 sequence (DNA): TGTGCCAGCAGCTTGGTGGGAGGGACAAACACCGGGGAGCTGTTTTTT. It codes for CASSLVGGTNTGELFF. The J gene is TRBJ2-2, the V gene TRBV5-6; possible D gene TRBD2, 7 bases. The CDR3 runs 16 residues. V lost 0 bases and J lost 2, with 11 bases in between. Germline V CDR1 and CDR2: SGHDT, YYEEEE.

This clonotype occurred a few times. The chain uses TRBV18 and TRBJ2-5; 7 nucleotides line up with TRBD2. V lost 0 bases, J lost 5 bases, and 9 bases stayed unmatched. Germline V gene lookup returns CDR1 KGHSH and CDR2 LQKENI. The CDR3 totals 16 residues. In DNA form, the CDR3 reads TGTGCCAGCTCACCACCCGGACGGGGAGGGAAGGAGACCCAGTACTTC. Translation gives CASSPPGRGGKETQYF.